The 21 T cell receptor beta chains in this list originate from one sample, sequenced in a study of CD8 T cells in ankylosing spondylitis. TCRdb reanalysed the 5' RACE reads using MiXCR and keeps one entry per CDR3 protein. The sample lists roughly 220,000 distinct CDR3 sequences, more than 9% occurring once. Source material: blood, either unsorted or a sorted T cell fraction (not recorded which). These receptors all stem from a male donor with ankylosing spondylitis or in good health (not recorded which).

The chain joins TRBV3-1 to TRBJ1-2, with D hard to call. The V gene lost 4 bases and the J gene lost 4 bases, with 13 bases spanning the gap. Germline CDR1 LGHDT, CDR2 YNNKEL (reference sequence). The CDR3 runs to 14 residues. The CDR3 nucleotides read TGTGCCAGCAGCCGTCCAGGTCGGGGCTATGGCTACACCTTC. Amino acid sequence: CASSRPGRGYGYTF.

This clonotype was observed many times. The chain couples TRBV6-1 to TRBJ1-3; D is uncertain. The CDR3 covers 13 residues. V dropped 1 base and J dropped 2 bases, with 3 bases sitting between them. The germline V gene has CDR1 MNHNS and CDR2 SASEGT. CDR3 coding DNA: TGTGCCAGCAGTGAAGGGGCTGGAAACACCATATATTTT. It encodes CASSEGAGNTIYF.

The V and J genes are TRBV20-1 and TRBJ2-7; D unclear. The length of the CDR3 is 14 residues. Germline values: CDR1 DFQATT, CDR2 SNEGSKA (reference sequence). V dropped 0 bases and J dropped 4 bases, with 13 bases sitting between them. CDR3 sequence: CSARERPERYEQYF. In nucleotides, the CDR3 is TGCAGTGCTAGAGAACGCCCTGAGAGGTACGAGCAGTACTTC.

This clonotype was counted many times. The rearrangement uses TRBV13 and TRBJ2-7; 8 positions agree with TRBD2. After removal of 5 bases from V and 4 bases from J, the junction contained 10 bases not matched to a gene. There are 15 residues in the CDR3. The germline CDR1 and CDR2 sequences are PRHDT and FYEKMQ (reference sequence). The CDR3, as DNA: TGTGCCAGCAGCCCAGGTCGGGGGGGATCGTACGAGCAGTACTTC. Encoded protein: CASSPGRGGSYEQYF.

There are many counts of this clonotype. J is TRBJ1-3 and V is TRBV12-3 or TRBV12-4; D unclear. Trimming removed 6 bases from V and 0 bases from J, with 12 bases in between. The CDR3 is made up of 15 amino acids. The CDR3 here is CASRPQTYSGNTIYF. For the CDR3, the DNA is TGTGCCAGCAGACCCCAGACTTACTCTGGAAACACCATATATTTT.

This clonotype was observed a few times. The V call is TRBV7-9, the J call TRBJ2-1; no firm D call. V dropped 4 bases and J dropped 2 bases, with 6 bases sitting between them. The CDR3 loop spans 13 amino acids. Germline loops: CDR1 SEHNR, CDR2 FQNEAQ (reference sequence). For the CDR3, the DNA is TGTGCCAGCAGCTCCGGTGCCTACAATGAGCAGTTCTTC. It specifies CASSSGAYNEQFF.

This clonotype has ten or more counts. The rearrangement joins TRBV14 to TRBJ2-3; perhaps TRBD1 as D (5 bases). The V gene's germline CDR1 is SGHDN and CDR2 FVKESK. V was cut by 3 bases and J by 10 bases, with 17 bases left in between. The CDR3 runs to 14 residues. CDR3 in amino acids: CASSHMQGYPAQYF. In DNA, the CDR3 is TGTGCCAGCAGCCATATGCAGGGTTATCCCGCGCAGTATTTT. Full variable domain (rest looked up from reference TRBV14 and TRBJ2-3): EAGVTQFPSHSVIEKGQTVTLRCDPISGHDNLYWYRRVMGKEIKFLLHFVKESKQDESGMPNNRFLAERTGGTYSTLKVQPAELEDSGVYFCASSHMQGYPAQYFGPGTRLTVL.

This clonotype occurred many times. This chain joins TRBV5-1 and TRBJ1-2, with D possibly matching TRBD1 (5 bases). The V gene's germline CDR1 is SGHRS and CDR2 YFSETQ. V lost 4 bases, J lost 4 bases, and 17 bases lay in between. The CDR3 loop spans 15 amino acids. The CDR3 protein is CASSPHGGDSYGYTF. CDR3 in DNA: TGCGCCAGCAGCCCGCACGGGGGGGATAGCTATGGCTACACCTTC.

The chain couples TRBV23-1 to TRBJ2-3, with TRBD1 identical over 7 bases. TRBV23-1 is an open reading frame whose function is uncertain. This CDR3 comprises 15 residues. V was clipped by 8 bases and J by 3 bases; unmatched bases: 11. DNA of the CDR3: TGCGCCAGCGGCCCGACAGGGCCGAGGACAGATACGCAGTATTTT. Translated: CASGPTGPRTDTQYF.

With regard to this clonotype: A much larger clone lies a single base off, so this may be a read error. The J gene is TRBJ2-3, the V gene TRBV5-1; 12 bases fit TRBD1. The germline gives CDR1 SGHRS, CDR2 YFSETQ. This CDR3 has 16 residues. As DNA, the CDR3 is TGCGCCAGCATCCCCGGGGGGACAGGGGGCGCAGATACGCTGTATTTT. It encodes CASIPGGTGGADTLYF.

This clonotype turned up a few times. The V call is TRBV12-5, the J call TRBJ2-5; D assignment may be TRBD1 or TRBD2 (5 bases each). Trimming pared 7 bases from V and 3 bases from J, leaving 12 bases between. Per germline, CDR1 LGHNT and CDR2 FRNRAP. The length of the CDR3 is 13 residues. The CDR3 here is CASVGTMEETQYF. The CDR3 nucleotides read TGTGCTAGTGTCGGGACGATGGAAGAGACCCAGTACTTC.

This clonotype occurred a few times. CDR3 coding DNA: TGTGCCAGCACCATACAGAACACTGAAGCTTTCTTT. It translates to CASTIQNTEAFF. The chain combines TRBV28 with TRBJ1-1, with D hard to call. The V gene lost 7 bases and the J gene lost 1 base, with 7 bases spanning the gap. CDR1 and CDR2 from the germline V gene are MDHEN and SYDVKM. This CDR3 is 12 amino acids long.

This clonotype was found many times. The V call is TRBV12-3 or TRBV12-4, the J call TRBJ1-3; D not certain. Trimming removed 3 bases at V and 0 bases at J, with 9 bases between. The CDR3 has 15 residues. The CDR3 nucleotides read TGTGCCAGCAGTTTGCTCATGAACTCTGGAAACACCATATATTTT. This encodes CASSLLMNSGNTIYF.

This clonotype was observed many times. V gene TRBV27 combines with J gene TRBJ1-6; TRBD1 is a possible D gene (6 bases). The germline V and J ends were trimmed by 7 bases and 3 bases, with 13 bases remaining between them. Per germline, CDR1 MNHEY and CDR2 SMNVEV (reference sequence). CDR3 length equals 15 residues. The CDR3 here is CASTTGQVYNSPLHF. CDR3 bases: TGTGCCAGCACCACAGGGCAGGTCTATAATTCACCCCTCCACTTT.

A few counts support this clonotype. The chain has TRBV5-1 and TRBJ2-7; 7 bases match TRBD2. The germline V gene encodes CDR1 SGHRS and CDR2 YFSETQ. V was pared by 4 bases and J by 2 bases, with 6 bases of the junction left unmatched. CDR3 length: 14 residues. The CDR3 sequence: CASSAGTTTYEQYF. CDR3 coding DNA: TGCGCCAGCAGCGCCGGGACTACCACCTACGAGCAGTACTTC.

This clonotype was seen ten or more times. This chain connects TRBV20-1 to TRBJ2-7; 8 bases match TRBD1. In germline, CDR1 is DFQATT, CDR2 SNEGSKA (reference sequence). There are 14 residues in the CDR3. V shed 5 bases and J 5 bases; nucleotides not matched to a gene: 11. The CDR3 reads CSAGPRTGRNEQYF. CDR3 sequence (DNA): TGCAGTGCTGGCCCCAGGACAGGGAGAAACGAGCAGTACTTC.

Of note for this clonotype: The junction differs from germline at one of its ends, possibly a read error. The chain couples TRBV19 to TRBJ1-3; no clear D. From germline, CDR1 is LNHDA and CDR2 SQIVND (reference sequence). The CDR3 covers 14 residues. The CDR3 DNA follows: TGTGCCAGCAGTATTATGGGGTACGGAAACACCATATATTTT. Translated, it gives CASSIMGYGNTIYF. Combining the CDR3 with reference TRBV19 and TRBJ1-3 gives the whole variable domain DGGITQSPKYLFRKEGQNVTLSCEQNLNHDAMYWYRQDPGQGLRLIYYSQIVNDFQKGDIAEGYSVSREKKESFPLTVTSAQKNPTAFYLCASSIMGYGNTIYFGEGSWLTVV.

This clonotype has at least ten counts. This chain links TRBV27 with TRBJ2-2; weak D call: TRBD1 (7 bases). The CDR3 totals 15 residues. Germline CDR1 MNHEY, CDR2 SMNVEV (reference sequence). V lost 5 bases and J 3 bases, leaving 13 bases between the germline ends. The CDR3 is CASSSFRGDTGELFF. CDR3 sequence (DNA): TGTGCCAGCAGTAGTTTCAGGGGGGACACCGGGGAGCTGTTTTTT.

This clonotype occurred many times. The J gene is TRBJ2-7, the V gene TRBV20-1; D perhaps matches TRBD2 (5 bases). The length of the CDR3 is 13 residues. CDR1 is DFQATT and CDR2 is SNEGSKA in the germline V gene (reference sequence). The V end lost 3 bases, the J end lost 2 bases, and 11 bases lay between the germline ends. The CDR3 is CSARGGSTYEQYF. CDR3 DNA: TGCAGTGCTAGGGGCGGGTCCACCTACGAGCAGTACTTC.

This clonotype was observed at least ten times. The chain uses TRBV5-1 and TRBJ2-1, with 7 bases aligning to TRBD2. V lost 2 bases to trimming and J lost 0 bases; unmatched junction nucleotides: 5. CDR1 is SGHRS and CDR2 is YFSETQ in the germline V gene. This CDR3 contains 16 residues. The CDR3 nucleotides read TGCGCCAGCAGCTTCGGGGGGTCAAACTCCTACAATGAGCAGTTCTTC. This sequence encodes CASSFGGSNSYNEQFF.

At least ten counts were recorded for this clonotype. J is TRBJ1-1 and V is TRBV5-8; D might be TRBD1 (5 bases). Germline V gives CDR1 SGHTS, CDR2 YDEGEE. The CDR3 extends over 14 amino acids. The V end lost 7 bases, the J end lost 1 base, and 14 bases lay between the germline ends. The CDR3 DNA is TGTGCCAGCCCCTCGGGGGGGGAGAACACTGAAGCTTTCTTT. Residues: CASPSGGENTEAFF.